A selection of T cell receptor beta chains follows, all from one sample in a study of STAT5B mutations in CD4+ large granular lymphocyte leukemia. Produced via immunoSEQ multiplex PCR; TCRdb's table is partial and in-frame only. The sample has around 29,000 clones; approximately 84% are singletons. What was sequenced was CD4+ T cells from blood buffy coats. The source of these receptors is a human donor in good health. Each CDR3 is given with its conserved first and last residue. The order of the fields is V gene, J gene, CDR3 protein.

TRBV2	TRBJ2-1	CASRGDTLIEQFF
TRBV7-9	TRBJ2-3	CASSLGLAGGPDTQYF
TRBV6-1	TRBJ1-1	CASSEIDRDTEAFF
TRBV9	NA	CASSDPTRGGPSYEQYF
TRBV5-4	TRBJ2-3	CASSSWTAMDGTQYF
TRBV2	TRBJ2-7	CASSRDSHYEQYF
TRBV7-2	TRBJ2-1	CASSFDRGVYNEQFF
TRBV4-1	TRBJ2-1	CASSQEGGGRAGNEQFF
TRBV18	TRBJ2-1	CASSPEAGGLYNEQFF
TRBV19	TRBJ2-1	CASSIGTTGRNEQFF
TRBV7-9	TRBJ2-1	CASSLAGASQAHEQFF
TRBV9	TRBJ1-1	CASSVGVVTEAFF
TRBV28	TRBJ2-5	CASSLSPGRQETQYF
TRBV7-2	TRBJ2-7	CASAGGGLLEQYF
TRBV5-1	TRBJ1-1	CASSLVTGTEAFF
TRBV25-1	TRBJ1-2	CASSENYGYTF
TRBV6-6	TRBJ2-1	CASSHVIYNEQFF
TRBV18	TRBJ2-1	CASSPRQTLPNEQFF
TRBV16	TRBJ2-5	CASSQGWGGETQYF
TRBV27	TRBJ2-1	CASSLLGGRGSNEQFF
TRBV10-1	TRBJ1-2	CASGTGNYGYTF
TRBV18	TRBJ2-7	CASSLSSGSYEQYF
TRBV19	TRBJ1-1	CASSINSRDTEAFF
TRBV5-1	TRBJ2-1	CASSLRDLAGYNEQFF
TRBV7-3	TRBJ2-1	CASSLEVWGGSYNEQFF
TRBV11-2	TRBJ1-1	CASSFGTGRNTEAFF
TRBV28	TRBJ2-4	CASSPETRNIQYF
TRBV19	TRBJ1-1	CASSTRQGTEAFF
TRBV30	TRBJ2-1	CACETSGRYEQFF
TRBV11-2	TRBJ1-4	CASSFGFDGKNEKLFF
TRBV5-1	TRBJ2-3	CASSLPGQGTTDTQYF
TRBV12-5	TRBJ2-7	CASGLGGQTNEQYF
TRBV7-2	TRBJ2-7	CASSSGLAFSYEQYF
TRBV6-6	TRBJ2-7	CASRLGGDSYEQYF
TRBV6-1	TRBJ2-7	CASSEGGWDRVAEQYF
TRBV5-1	TRBJ2-7	CASSLDLGQSYEQYF
TRBV7-2	TRBJ2-2	CASSLIQGRELFF
TRBV9	TRBJ2-7	CASSTTGNEQYF
TRBV9	TRBJ2-1	CASSVLTGTTGSYNEQFF
TRBV20-1	TRBJ2-7	CSVANSYEQYF
TRBV5-8	TRBJ1-2	CASRPPAGYGYTF